The 30 T cell receptor beta chains given below trace back to one sample, sequenced in a study of T-cell memory formation after mild COVID-19. TCRdb processed the 5' RACE reads anew with MiXCR; each CDR3 protein has one entry. Of 300,000 to 350,000 distinct CDR3 sequences listed, around 13% are singletons. The source material was PBMCs or a T cell subset sorted from them (not recorded which). Receptor source: a man between 18 and 35 years old who had mild COVID-19 (a few samples of this study predate the infection). Cell type and time point are not known.

Details on this clonotype: The DNA is omitted, as the CDR3 cannot be located on it reliably, and the CDR3 follows TCRdb's listing. CDR3 sequence: CISVPEARGQINEKLFF. The chain has TRBV7-5 and TRBJ1-4; the DNA was not compared with TRBD1, the D call given in the table. TRBV7-5 is a recognized pseudogene. The CDR3 length is 17 residues, termini included.

The sample holds many counts of this clonotype. The chain is built from TRBV5-1 and TRBJ1-1; tentatively, D is TRBD1 (6 bases). Germline V lookup: CDR1 SGHRS, CDR2 YFSETQ. This CDR3 region has 14 residues. Trimming took 4 bases from V and 3 from J, leaving 13 bases between them. This chain's CDR3 is CASSLAGGDTEAFF. In DNA, the CDR3 is TGCGCCAGCAGCCTAGCTGGGGGCGACACTGAAGCTTTCTTT.

The rearrangement links TRBV14 to TRBJ2-7; no definite D call. Germline V gene data show CDR1 as SGHDN and CDR2 as FVKESK. V was clipped by 2 bases and J by 6 bases, with 14 bases between them. The CDR3 loop spans 14 amino acids. This CDR3 is CASSQMDRHAEQYF. In DNA, the CDR3 is TGTGCCAGCAGCCAAATGGACCGCCACGCCGAGCAGTACTTC.

The rearrangement uses TRBV20-1 and TRBJ1-1; D is unclear. The CDR3 has 13 amino acids. CDR1 and CDR2 from the germline V gene are DFQATT and SNEGSKA (reference sequence). The CDR3 DNA is TGCAGCCTCACCTCTGGGTTGAACACTGAAGCTTTCTTT. Amino acid sequence: CSLTSGLNTEAFF.

This chain uses TRBV7-3 with TRBJ2-1; D gene ambiguous. The CDR3 spans 13 residues. With 7 bases removed from V and 4 bases from J, the gap between germline ends came to 11 bases. From germline, CDR1 is SGHTA and CDR2 FQGTGA. The CDR3 region has the DNA TGTGCCAGCACCCCCGGATCATACAATGAGCAGTTCTTC. This gives the protein CASTPGSYNEQFF.

The rearrangement uses TRBV7-2 and TRBJ1-2; TRBD1 is a possible D gene (5 bases). Trimming took 3 bases from V and 5 from J, leaving 10 bases between them. The CDR3 runs to 13 residues. Looked up from germline, CDR1 is SGHTA and CDR2 is FQGNSA. The DNA of the CDR3 is TGTGCCAGCAGCTTTTCAGGGTTGTATGGCTACACCTTC. It translates to CASSFSGLYGYTF.

This chain connects TRBV4-1 to TRBJ1-2, with D possibly TRBD1 on 5 matching bases. The germline V and J ends were trimmed by 3 bases and 8 bases, with 19 bases remaining between them. The CDR3 extends over 15 amino acids. Germline assignment: CDR1 MGHRA and CDR2 YSYEKL. In DNA, the CDR3 is TGCGCCAGCAGCCAGACAGTAGGGAGGGTTGGGGGCTACACCTTC. The encoded protein is CASSQTVGRVGGYTF.

In this sample, this clonotype turned up many times. The genes are TRBV12-3 or TRBV12-4 and TRBJ2-5; D perhaps matches TRBD2 (6 bases). Trimming cost V 7 bases and J 1 base, with 16 bases left between them. The CDR3 totals 15 residues. The CDR3 coding sequence is TGTGCCAGCACTCCAGACGCCGGGAGCCAAGAGACCCAGTACTTC. This codes for CASTPDAGSQETQYF.

The chain uses TRBV7-9 and TRBJ2-2; a weak D match, TRBD2 (6 bases). Deletions cut 5 bases from V and 3 bases from J, with 19 bases between. The CDR3 consists of 17 residues. Germline V lookup: CDR1 SEHNR, CDR2 FQNEAQ (reference sequence). CDR3 sequence reads: CASSHRRPGGDTGELFF. In DNA form, the CDR3 reads TGTGCCAGCAGCCATCGACGGCCCGGAGGGGACACCGGGGAGCTGTTTTTT.

This clonotype was counted ten times or more. The chain combines TRBV9 with TRBJ2-5, with a tentative D call TRBD2 (6 bases). V was pared by 6 bases and J by 5 bases, with 20 bases between. The CDR3 is made up of 15 amino acids. The germline V gene encodes CDR1 SGDLS and CDR2 YYNGEE. CDR3 residues: CASNRRAGFSETQYF. For the CDR3, the DNA is TGTGCCAGCAACCGGAGGGCCGGGTTCAGTGAGACCCAGTACTTC. The variable domain in full, completed from reference TRBV9 and TRBJ2-5, reads DSGVTQTPKHLITATGQRVTLRCSPRSGDLSVYWYQQSLDQGLQFLIQYYNGEERAKGNILERFSAQQFPDLHSELNLSSLELGDSALYFCASNRRAGFSETQYFGPGTRLLVL.

This clonotype came up once. The chain recombines TRBV7-9 with TRBJ2-1; 9 bases map to TRBD2. The CDR3 is 11 amino acids. CDR1 and CDR2 from the germline V gene are SEHNR and FQNEAQ (reference sequence). The CDR3 DNA reads TGTGAAGCGCGGGGGGGCAATGAGCAGTTCTTC. The encoded protein is CEARGGNEQFF.

The chain uses TRBV7-6 and TRBJ2-2; tentative D call: TRBD2 (5 bases). Germline assignment: CDR1 SGHVS and CDR2 FNYEAQ. The length of the CDR3 is 13 residues. Trimming removed 5 bases from V and 4 bases from J, with 8 bases in between. The CDR3 sequence is CASSTRGTGELFF. CDR3 coding DNA: TGTGCCAGCAGCACCCGGGGCACCGGGGAGCTGTTTTTT.

This rearrangement joins TRBV7-9 to TRBJ2-1, with D possibly being TRBD2 (6 bases). CDR3 length equals 16 residues. V lost 3 bases, J lost 4 bases, and 16 bases lay in between. From germline, CDR1 is SEHNR and CDR2 FQNEAQ (reference sequence). The CDR3 DNA reads as TGTGCCAGCAGCTTGACGGCGGGGATTCGGTACAATGAGCAGTTCTTC. It encodes CASSLTAGIRYNEQFF.

Comment on this clonotype: One junction end disagrees with the germline gene, perhaps due to a read error. The CDR3 protein is CDSSDPQGGNEKLFF. DNA of the CDR3: TGCGACAGCAGCGACCCCCAGGGGGGTAATGAAAAACTGTTTTTT. V is TRBV5-1 and J is TRBJ1-4; 7 bases are a match to TRBD1. There are 15 residues in the CDR3. Per the germline V gene, CDR1 is SGHRS and CDR2 is YFSETQ.

Only a few counts were recorded for this clonotype. This chain connects TRBV6-5 to TRBJ1-1; D is ambiguous. The CDR3 has 14 residues. Trimming removed 0 bases from V and 4 bases from J, with 9 bases in between. In germline, CDR1 is MNHEY, CDR2 SVGAGI. In DNA, the CDR3 is TGTGCCAGCAGTTACTCGGGGTTCGGCACTGAAGCTTTCTTT. Translation: CASSYSGFGTEAFF.

The V gene is TRBV5-1, the J gene TRBJ1-2; D is uncertain. The CDR3 covers 14 residues. With 0 bases removed from V and 1 base from J, the gap between germline ends came to 7 bases. CDR1 and CDR2 from the germline V gene are SGHRS and YFSETQ. DNA of the CDR3: TGCGCCAGCAGCTTGGGTCTGCTTAACTATGGCTACACCTTC. This sequence encodes CASSLGLLNYGYTF.

About this clonotype: At one end the junction does not follow the germline gene, possibly because of a read error. This sequence joins TRBV29-1 and TRBJ2-5; TRBD2 is a possible D gene (7 bases). CDR3 size: 15 residues. The germline gives CDR1 SQVTM, CDR2 ANQGSEA. This CDR3 reads CSVEGFRGAGETKYF. CDR3 nucleotide sequence: TGCAGCGTTGAAGGGTTCCGGGGGGCTGGCGAGACCAAGTACTTC.

This chain uses TRBV5-1 with TRBJ2-7, with 7 bases identical to TRBD1. CDR1 is SGHRS and CDR2 is YFSETQ in the germline V gene. V lost 4 bases and J lost 3; bases outside the gene matches: 7. The CDR3 is 14 amino acids. The CDR3 region is CASSPSGTVYEQYF. CDR3 nucleotide sequence: TGCGCCAGCAGCCCCTCCGGGACAGTCTACGAGCAGTACTTC.

The chain carries TRBV7-2 and TRBJ1-5; no reliable D call. CDR1 is SGHTA, CDR2 FQGNSA, per germline. Trimming shortened V by 1 base and J by 3 bases, and 10 bases separated the two germline ends. The CDR3 has 15 residues. DNA for the CDR3: TGTGCCAGCAGCTTAGTTGGATGGGACAATCAGCCCCAGCATTTT. The encoded protein is CASSLVGWDNQPQHF.

J is TRBJ2-1 and V is TRBV20-1; a possible D gene is TRBD2 (6 bases). The V gene lost 6 bases and the J gene lost 3 bases, with 15 bases spanning the gap. The length of the CDR3 is 14 residues. From germline, CDR1 is DFQATT and CDR2 SNEGSKA (reference sequence). CDR3 nucleotides: TGCAGTGCCACTCGGGACTTCGACTACAATGAGCAGTTCTTC. It translates to CSATRDFDYNEQFF.

This clonotype was seen only a few times. J is TRBJ2-3 and V is TRBV10-3; 9 bases align to TRBD1. J gave up 5 bases and V 6 bases, and 3 bases lay outside the gene matches. This CDR3 has 13 residues. Germline lookup yields CDR1 ENHRY and CDR2 SYGVKD. The CDR3 here is CAIRGDREDTQYF. The DNA for the CDR3 is TGTGCCATCAGGGGGGACAGGGAAGATACGCAGTATTTT.

Ten or more counts support this clonotype. This rearrangement joins TRBV20-1 to TRBJ2-3; D possibly corresponds to TRBD2 (5 bases). This CDR3 has 15 residues. V lost 0 bases, J lost 3 bases, and 13 bases lay in between. The germline CDR1 and CDR2 sequences are DFQATT and SNEGSKA (reference sequence). This chain's CDR3 is CSARERAEWTDTQYF. CDR3 DNA: TGCAGTGCTAGAGAGCGGGCTGAGTGGACAGATACGCAGTATTTT.

V and J are TRBV20-1 and TRBJ2-2; D not resolved. V lost 2 bases to trimming and J lost 6 bases, with 13 bases between them. This CDR3 contains 14 residues. Looked up from germline, CDR1 is DFQATT and CDR2 is SNEGSKA (reference sequence). CDR3 in amino acids: CSARLSGLSGELFF. The CDR3 DNA sequence: TGCAGTGCTAGACTATCCGGCCTTTCCGGGGAGCTGTTTTTT.

This clonotype was seen only a few times. The gene calls are TRBV9 and TRBJ2-1, with 10 bases identical to TRBD2. J was trimmed by 7 bases and V by 0 bases; bases with no gene match: 13. The length of the CDR3 is 18 residues. Germline V gene data show CDR1 as SGDLS and CDR2 as YYNGEE. The CDR3 spells CASSVGSSGGLSTNEQFF. In nucleotides, the CDR3 is TGTGCCAGCAGCGTAGGTTCTAGCGGGGGCCTCTCCACAAATGAGCAGTTCTTC.

V and J are TRBV7-2 and TRBJ1-2, with 7 bases that match TRBD1. The CDR3 is 15 residues long. V shed 2 bases and J 7 bases; nucleotides not matched to a gene: 10. CDR1 and CDR2 from the germline V gene are SGHTA and FQGNSA. The CDR3 here is CASSLRLDRVPGYTF. As DNA, the CDR3 is TGTGCCAGCAGCTTACGCCTTGACAGGGTCCCTGGCTACACCTTC.

V and J are TRBV5-1 and TRBJ2-2; D unclear. Looked up from germline, CDR1 is SGHRS and CDR2 is YFSETQ. V lost 0 bases and J lost 0, with 12 bases in between. The CDR3 is made up of 17 amino acids. The CDR3 coding sequence is TGCGCCAGCAGCTTGGGAGGAAGGGCAGCGAACACCGGGGAGCTGTTTTTT. This gives the protein CASSLGGRAANTGELFF.

The gene calls are TRBV6-1 and TRBJ2-5; perhaps TRBD2 as D (5 bases). Trimming cost V 0 bases and J 1 base, with 15 bases left between them. The germline gives CDR1 MNHNS, CDR2 SASEGT. The CDR3 sequence is 17 residues long. The CDR3 loop is CASSEAGRAVIQETQYF. The CDR3 DNA sequence: TGTGCCAGCAGTGAAGCTGGGCGAGCGGTCATCCAAGAGACCCAGTACTTC.

CDR3 sequence: CASSYSYAGGSGAFF. The CDR3 nucleotides are TGTGCCAGCAGTTACTCCTATGCGGGGGGAAGCGGGGCTTTCTTT. V usage is TRBV6-5 and J usage is TRBJ1-1, with D perhaps TRBD1 (5 bases). With 0 bases removed from V and 11 bases from J, the gap between germline ends came to 19 bases. Germline V lookup: CDR1 MNHEY, CDR2 SVGAGI. This CDR3 comprises 15 residues.

This rearrangement joins TRBV20-1 to TRBJ2-7, with D tentatively TRBD2 (6 bases). V was trimmed by 3 bases and J by 5 bases, leaving 11 bases between them. Germline loops: CDR1 DFQATT, CDR2 SNEGSKA (reference sequence). The CDR3 has 12 amino acids. CDR3 DNA: TGCAGTGCTAGCGCGGGGTTCCACGAGCAGTACGTC. It specifies CSASAGFHEQYV.

The chain recombines TRBV15 with TRBJ1-1; TRBD1 is a possible D gene (5 bases). This CDR3 spans 14 amino acids. V was pared by 0 bases and J by 5 bases, with 10 bases between. Germline V gives CDR1 LNHNV, CDR2 YYDKDF (reference sequence). CDR3 in amino acids: CATSRDRAITEAFF. DNA of the CDR3: TGTGCCACCAGCAGAGACAGGGCGATAACTGAAGCTTTCTTT.